Here is one T cell receptor beta chain with its context. As yet, its antigen is unknown. This record belongs to a study of blood T cells in healthy people across ages. The study's findings and limits: Possibly, changes in expanded clonotypes were confounded because donor CMV status was unknown. Strongly correlated with naive T cell percentage was TCR beta diversity.

Sample-barcoded 5' priming and a J-beta primer mix drove a second PCR of roughly 6 to 12 cycles. One entry per CDR3 protein, called by TCRdb with MiXCR from the 5' RACE reads. The table has around 820,000 distinct CDR3 sequences, more than 20% seen once. Trimming stripped 2 bases from V and 5 bases from J, with 7 bases between. The CDR3 consists of 13 residues. CDR1 and CDR2 (germline): SGHKS, YYEKEE (reference sequence). The sample was also linked to a second study, of T cells of mothers and their children. As that report states: A few healthy Caucasian mothers gave samples, and so did their six children. In cDNA synthesis, all of the extracted RNA was used at about 1.5 ug per 15 ul.

J is TRBJ1-4 and V is TRBV5-5; D gene ambiguous. The source material was blood. This receptor was obtained from a boy aged 5-17 years in good health. CDR3 sequence: CASSFGRNEKLFF. The CDR3 bases are TGTGCCAGCAGCTTCGGCAGGAATGAAAAACTGTTTTTT. The complete variable domain, with remaining parts taken from reference TRBV5-5 and TRBJ1-4, reads DAGVTQSPTHLIKTRGQQVTLRCSPISGHKSVSWYQQVLGQGPQFIFQYYEKEERGRGNFPDRFSARQFPNYSSELNVNALLLGDSALYLCASSFGRNEKLFFGSGTQLSVL.